The 24 T cell receptor beta chains in this list originate from one sample, sequenced in a study of OX40 agonist ivuxolimab in advanced cancers. This table comes from immunoSEQ multiplex PCR, and its TCRdb copy is limited to in-frame clones, with some not included. The sample records roughly 50,000 clones, 75% to 90% being singletons. The source material was CD4+ or CD8+ T cells sorted from blood, sampled in a trial of the OX40 agonist ivuxolimab. These receptors all come from an adult with an advanced solid tumor such as melanoma, head and neck, liver or kidney cancer.

The chain joins TRBV7-9 to TRBJ1-5; tentatively, D is TRBD1 (5 bases). The length of the CDR3 is 15 residues. Per germline, CDR1 SEHNR and CDR2 FQNEAQ (reference sequence). V lost 5 bases and J 1 base, leaving 12 bases between the germline ends. In DNA form, the CDR3 reads TGTGCCAGCAGCCCGACGGGGGACAGCAATCAGCCCCAGCATTTT. Its translation: CASSPTGDSNQPQHF.

This clone was picked up one time. The rearrangement links TRBV28 to TRBJ1-6; 8 positions agree with TRBD1. Germline V CDR1 and CDR2: MDHEN, SYDVKM. This CDR3 comprises 17 residues. The trim removed 7 bases at V and 5 bases at J, leaving 13 bases unmatched. The CDR3 nucleotides read TGTGCCAGCACTTTCCGGACAGGGAGGAGGGATAATTCACCCCTCCACTTT. Its protein product is CASTFRTGRRDNSPLHF.

The chain links TRBV2 to TRBJ2-1; 8 bases align to TRBD1. Germline CDR1 is SNHLY and CDR2 is FYNNEI. The CDR3 runs to 14 residues. J lost 3 bases, V lost 6 bases, and 4 bases had no gene match. Here the CDR3 reads CASRQGAGYNEQFF. In DNA form, the CDR3 reads TGTGCCAGCAGGCAGGGGGCAGGCTACAATGAGCAGTTCTTC.

The count of this clone is one. It differs at one base from a far larger clone, so likely a read error. This CDR3 is also generated by other DNA sequences in the sample. The chain joins TRBV13 to TRBJ2-5, with 10 bases aligning to TRBD2. The CDR3 extends over 17 amino acids. Germline CDR1 is PRHDT and CDR2 is FYEKMQ (reference sequence). Losses at the gene ends were 5 bases for V and 5 bases for J; bases not matched to a gene: 14. The CDR3 region is CASSEGLASGSGETQYF. CDR3 sequence (DNA): TGTGCCAGCAGCGAAGGTTTGGCTAGCGGGAGTGGTGAGACCCAGTACTTC.

The chain joins TRBV9 to TRBJ2-1, with TRBD1 matching 10 bases. The CDR3 sequence is 15 residues long. The J segment lost 8 bases and the V segment lost 0 bases, leaving 5 bases of the junction unmatched. The germline V gene encodes CDR1 SGDLS and CDR2 YYNGEE. The CDR3 protein is CASSVGTGGGDEQFF. CDR3 bases: TGTGCCAGCAGCGTAGGGACAGGGGGAGGGGATGAGCAGTTCTTC.

The chain carries TRBV7-2 and TRBJ1-3, with a weak D call TRBD1 (5 bases). In germline, CDR1 is SGHTA, CDR2 FQGNSA. This CDR3 has 15 residues. The V end lost 2 bases, the J end lost 4 bases, and 12 bases lay between the germline ends. The CDR3 loop is CASSLRGTLGNTIYF. CDR3 bases: TGTGCCAGCAGCTTAAGAGGGACCCTGGGAAACACCATATATTTT.

This rearrangement joins TRBV6-5 to TRBJ1-6, with 7 bases matching TRBD1. Trimming removed 2 bases from V and 8 bases from J; junction bases left unmatched: 9. This CDR3 has 16 amino acids. Per germline, CDR1 MNHEY and CDR2 SVGAGI. The CDR3 nucleotides are TGTGCCAGCAGTTACGGGGGAACAGGGGTGTATTCACCCCTCCACTTT. Protein product: CASSYGGTGVYSPLHF.

The V call is TRBV20-1, the J call TRBJ2-3; a possible D gene is TRBD2 (6 bases). Trimming stripped 5 bases from V and 8 bases from J, with 8 bases between. This CDR3 comprises 10 residues. Germline-derived CDR1 and CDR2 are DFQATT and SNEGSKA (reference sequence). CDR3: CSAGGGTQYF. CDR3 nucleotide sequence: TGCAGTGCTGGGGGAGGTACGCAGTATTTT.

The V gene is TRBV28, the J gene TRBJ2-2, with D unresolved. The CDR3 contains 12 residues. Germline V gene lookup returns CDR1 MDHEN and CDR2 SYDVKM. V lost 3 bases, J lost 9 bases, and 8 bases lay in between. The CDR3 DNA is TGTGCCAGCAGTTTGTACGTGCGGGAGCTGTTTTTT. Its protein product is CASSLYVRELFF.

This clone was seen only a few times. The V call is TRBV5-4, the J call TRBJ1-1; 7 nucleotides agree with TRBD1. CDR1 SGHNT and CDR2 YYREEE come from the germline V gene (reference sequence). The CDR3 extends over 12 amino acids. With 3 bases clipped from V and 7 bases from J, the junction kept 3 bases outside the gene matches. DNA for the CDR3: TGTGCCAGCAGCTGGGACAGAAATGAAGCTTTCTTT. Residues: CASSWDRNEAFF.

This clone was seen a single time. V usage is TRBV7-2 and J usage is TRBJ1-2; TRBD1 might be the D (5 bases). Trimming pared 3 bases from V and 8 bases from J, leaving 19 bases between. Germline lookup yields CDR1 SGHTA and CDR2 FQGNSA. The CDR3 extends over 15 amino acids. CDR3 amino acids: CASSFDPVRRDGYTF. In DNA, the CDR3 is TGTGCCAGCAGCTTCGATCCCGTCAGGCGGGACGGCTACACCTTC.

This chain joins TRBV15 and TRBJ1-6, with D unclear. The germline gives CDR1 LNHNV, CDR2 YYDKDF (reference sequence). The CDR3 is 11 amino acids. The V and J ends lost 5 bases and 7 bases respectively, with 3 bases between them. CDR3 sequence: CATSLNSPLHF. CDR3 nucleotides: TGTGCCACCAGCTTAAATTCACCCCTCCACTTT.

This clone has a handful of counts. CDR3 residues: CASSLGTGVAYGYTF. The DNA of the CDR3 is TGTGCCAGCAGCTTAGGGACAGGAGTGGCCTATGGCTACACCTTC. The chain employs TRBV7-8 and TRBJ1-2; the match to TRBD1 covers 7 bases. The CDR3 length is 15 residues. Trimming took 1 base from V and 4 from J; bases not matched to a gene: 6. CDR1 and CDR2 (germline): SGHVS, FQNEAQ.

This sequence joins TRBV27 and TRBJ2-5; D gene ambiguous. This CDR3 is 15 amino acids long. Germline V CDR1 and CDR2: MNHEY, SMNVEV (reference sequence). V gave up 0 bases and J gave up 0 bases, with 8 bases separating them. CDR3 sequence reads: CASSLSFGYQETQYF. CDR3 nucleotide sequence: TGTGCCAGCAGTTTATCTTTCGGCTACCAAGAGACCCAGTACTTC.

This rearrangement joins TRBV28 to TRBJ2-7; 11 bases align to TRBD1. The germline CDR1 and CDR2 sequences are MDHEN and SYDVKM. The CDR3 consists of 16 residues. V trimming: 9 bases; J trimming: 2 bases; junction bases outside the gene matches: 12. CDR3 amino acids: CASNPSGQGAAYEQYF. Written as DNA, the CDR3 is TGTGCCAGTAACCCCTCCGGACAGGGGGCGGCCTACGAGCAGTACTTC. Complete variable domain (other parts from reference TRBV28 and TRBJ2-7): DVKVTQSSRYLVKRTGEKVFLECVQDMDHENMFWYRQDPGLGLRLIYFSYDVKMKEKGDIPEGYSVSREKKERFSLILESASTNQTSMYLCASNPSGQGAAYEQYFGPGTRLTVT.

The chain carries TRBV7-9 and TRBJ1-1; D is unclear. Germline CDR1 is SEHNR and CDR2 is FQNEAQ (reference sequence). V lost 2 bases, J lost 1 base, and 8 bases lay in between. This CDR3 contains 14 residues. CDR3 DNA: TGTGCCAGCAGCTTAAGTGGTTGGAACACTGAAGCTTTCTTT. This sequence encodes CASSLSGWNTEAFF.

Notes on this clone: The identical CDR3 is also encoded by other nucleotide sequences in the sample. The rearrangement links TRBV7-2 to TRBJ1-2; weak D call: TRBD1 (5 bases). From germline, CDR1 is SGHTA and CDR2 FQGNSA. Trimming removed 1 base from V and 4 bases from J, with 7 bases in between. The CDR3 totals 13 residues. CDR3 region: CASSLGGIYGYTF. The DNA for the CDR3 is TGTGCCAGCAGCTTAGGGGGGATCTATGGCTACACCTTC.

This chain links TRBV6-4 with TRBJ1-2, with a tentative D call TRBD1 (6 bases). In germline, CDR1 is MRHNA, CDR2 SNTAGT. The germline V and J ends were trimmed by 0 bases and 8 bases, with 16 bases remaining between them. This CDR3 has 15 amino acids. CDR3 in DNA: TGTGCCAGCAGTGACTCGCCGCAGGGGAGGGCCGGCTACACCTTC. It encodes CASSDSPQGRAGYTF.

The gene calls are TRBV2 and TRBJ1-5; D remains unclear. Germline V CDR1 and CDR2: SNHLY, FYNNEI. Trimming pared 9 bases from V and 3 bases from J, leaving 18 bases between. The CDR3 is made up of 15 amino acids. CDR3 loop: CASSRTPVNNQPQHF. The CDR3 coding sequence is TGTGCCAGTTCCCGGACCCCCGTCAACAATCAGCCCCAGCATTTT.

The V and J genes are TRBV11-2 and TRBJ2-7; D is ambiguous. Germline V gene sequence: CDR1 SGHAT, CDR2 FQNNGV. Trimming left V 1 base short and J 4 bases short, with 8 bases between. This CDR3 has 13 amino acids. The CDR3 DNA reads TGTGCCAGCAGCTTAGGCTCACAATACGAGCAGTACGTC. Its translation: CASSLGSQYEQYV.

This clone occurred a few times. This chain links TRBV12-5 with TRBJ1-4, with D tentatively TRBD1 (5 bases). CDR1 and CDR2 from the germline V gene are LGHNT and FRNRAP. The CDR3 is 17 amino acids. The V gene lost 1 base and the J gene lost 7 bases, with 19 bases spanning the gap. In DNA form, the CDR3 reads TGTGCTAGTGGTTTGGCCCCCGCAGGGCCTTTTTTTGAAAAACTGTTTTTT. Protein sequence: CASGLAPAGPFFEKLFF.

The chain links TRBV29-1 to TRBJ2-2, with D hard to call. V lost 6 bases to trimming and J lost 2 bases, with 7 bases between them. Germline CDR1 reads SQVTM; CDR2 reads ANQGSEA. CDR3 length equals 12 residues. The chain's CDR3 is CSVTGNTGELFF. Here the CDR3 DNA reads TGCAGCGTGACTGGTAACACCGGGGAGCTGTTTTTT.

This chain links TRBV7-2 with TRBJ2-1; 10 bases are shared with TRBD2. V lost 0 bases, J lost 7 bases, and 6 bases stayed unmatched. Germline-derived CDR1 and CDR2 are SGHTA and FQGNSA. The CDR3 totals 16 residues. The CDR3 loop reads CASSLASGRAENEQFF. Written as DNA, the CDR3 is TGTGCCAGCAGCTTAGCGAGCGGGAGGGCGGAAAATGAGCAGTTCTTC. Complete variable domain (other parts from reference TRBV7-2 and TRBJ2-1): GAGVSQSPSNKVTEKGKDVELRCDPISGHTALYWYRQSLGQGLEFLIYFQGNSAPDKSGLPSDRFSAERTGGSVSTLTIQRTQQEDSAVYLCASSLASGRAENEQFFGPGTRLTVL.

The rearrangement links TRBV21-1 to TRBJ1-1; the table names TRBD1, a call not compared with the DNA. TRBV21-1 is a listed pseudogene. The CDR3 sequence is 16 residues long. CDR3 sequence (DNA): TGTGCCAGCAGCGCCACAGGGGAAGAGCGAGACACTGAAGCTTTCTTT. Protein: CASSATGEERDTEAFF.